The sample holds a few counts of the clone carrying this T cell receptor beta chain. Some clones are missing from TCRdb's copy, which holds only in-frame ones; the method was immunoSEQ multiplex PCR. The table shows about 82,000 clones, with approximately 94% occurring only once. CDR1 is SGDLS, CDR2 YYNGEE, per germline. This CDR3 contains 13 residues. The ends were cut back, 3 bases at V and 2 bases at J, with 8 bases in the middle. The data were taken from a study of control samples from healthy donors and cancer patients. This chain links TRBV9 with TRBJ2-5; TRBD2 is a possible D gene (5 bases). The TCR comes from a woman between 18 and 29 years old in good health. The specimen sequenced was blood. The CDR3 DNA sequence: TGTGCCAGCAGCGGGGAGAATCAAGAGACCCAGTACTTC. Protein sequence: CASSGENQETQYF. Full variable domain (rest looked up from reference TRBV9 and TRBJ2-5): DSGVTQTPKHLITATGQRVTLRCSPRSGDLSVYWYQQSLDQGLQFLIQYYNGEERAKGNILERFSAQQFPDLHSELNLSSLELGDSALYFCASSGENQETQYFGPGTRLLVL.